This T cell receptor beta chain was sequenced for a study of control samples from healthy donors and cancer patients. Data came from immunoSEQ multiplex PCR; TCRdb stores just in-frame clones and leaves some out. The sample holds 100,000 to 150,000 clones, around 93% seen once. Germline CDR1 reads SGHTA; CDR2 reads FQGNSA. V gave up 5 bases and J gave up 3 bases; unmatched junction bases: 6. The CDR3 covers 14 residues. The material sequenced was blood. This clonotype was sampled from a young man in good health. V gene TRBV7-2 combines with J gene TRBJ1-2; the match to TRBD1 covers 7 bases. In DNA, the CDR3 is TGTGCCAGCAGCCAGATAGACAGGGACTATGGCTACACCTTC. Its translation is CASSQIDRDYGYTF.